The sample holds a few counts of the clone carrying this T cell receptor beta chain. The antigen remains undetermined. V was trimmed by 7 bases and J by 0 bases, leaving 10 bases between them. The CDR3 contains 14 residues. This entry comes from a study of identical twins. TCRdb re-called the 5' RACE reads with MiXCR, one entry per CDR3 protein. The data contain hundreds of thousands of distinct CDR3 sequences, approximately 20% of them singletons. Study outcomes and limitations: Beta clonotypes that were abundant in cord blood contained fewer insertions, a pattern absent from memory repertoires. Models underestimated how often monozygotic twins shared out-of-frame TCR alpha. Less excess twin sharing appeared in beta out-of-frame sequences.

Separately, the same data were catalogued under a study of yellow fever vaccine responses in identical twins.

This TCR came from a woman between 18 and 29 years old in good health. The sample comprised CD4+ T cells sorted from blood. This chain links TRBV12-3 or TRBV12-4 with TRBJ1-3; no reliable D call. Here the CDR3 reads CASNHLGSGNTIYF. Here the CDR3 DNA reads TGTGCCAGCAACCACCTAGGCTCTGGAAACACCATATATTTT.